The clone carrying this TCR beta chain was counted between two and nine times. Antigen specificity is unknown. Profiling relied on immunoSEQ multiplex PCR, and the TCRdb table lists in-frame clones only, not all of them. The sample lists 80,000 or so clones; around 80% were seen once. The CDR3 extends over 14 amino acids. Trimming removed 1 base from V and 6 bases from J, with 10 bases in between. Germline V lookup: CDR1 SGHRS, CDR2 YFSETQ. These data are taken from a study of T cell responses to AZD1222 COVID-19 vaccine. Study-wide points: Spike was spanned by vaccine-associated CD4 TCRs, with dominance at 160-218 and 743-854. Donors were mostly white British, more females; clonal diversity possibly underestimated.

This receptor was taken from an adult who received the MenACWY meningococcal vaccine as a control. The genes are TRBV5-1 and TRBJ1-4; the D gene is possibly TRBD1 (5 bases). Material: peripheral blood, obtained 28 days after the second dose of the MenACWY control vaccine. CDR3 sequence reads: CASSLIGGDEKLFF. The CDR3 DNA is TGCGCCAGCAGCTTGATCGGAGGGGATGAAAAACTGTTTTTT.